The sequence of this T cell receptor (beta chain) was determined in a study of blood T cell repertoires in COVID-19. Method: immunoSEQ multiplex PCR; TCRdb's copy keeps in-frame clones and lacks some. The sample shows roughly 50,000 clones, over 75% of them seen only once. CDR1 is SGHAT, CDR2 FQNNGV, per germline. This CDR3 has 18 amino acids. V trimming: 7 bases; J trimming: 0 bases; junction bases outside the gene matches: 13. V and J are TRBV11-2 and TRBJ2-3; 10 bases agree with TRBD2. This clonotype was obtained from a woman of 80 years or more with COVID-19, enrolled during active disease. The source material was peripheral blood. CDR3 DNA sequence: TGTGCCAGCACCCCGCGAGCGGGAGGGGGGGTTAGCACAGATACGCAGTATTTT. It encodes CASTPRAGGGVSTDTQYF.